This entry describes one TCR beta chain. This entry belongs to a study of control samples from healthy donors and cancer patients. Profiling relied on immunoSEQ multiplex PCR, and the TCRdb table lists in-frame clones only, not all of them. The table includes approximately 27,000 clones, roughly 85% detected once. This receptor was identified in a woman aged 60-75 years with head and neck cancer. Input material: PBMCs.

The CDR3 nucleotides are TGTGCCAGCTCACCGTCGACAGGGAAAGGCAATCAGCCCCAGCATTTT. Translated, it gives CASSPSTGKGNQPQHF. The chain carries TRBV18 and TRBJ1-5; 7 bases are a match to TRBD1. Unmatched junction bases numbered 7, after V lost 3 bases and J lost 2 bases. Germline V gene lookup returns CDR1 KGHSH and CDR2 LQKENI. The CDR3 runs to 16 residues. Full variable domain (rest looked up from reference TRBV18 and TRBJ1-5): NAGVMQNPRHLVRRRGQEARLRCSPMKGHSHVYWYRQLPEEGLKFMVYLQKENIIDESGMPKERFSAEFPKEGPSILRIQQVVRGDSAAYFCASSPSTGKGNQPQHFGDGTRLSIL.